These 30 T cell receptor beta chains originate from one sample sequenced in a study of prognosis after radiotherapy for stage I lung cancer. With two-round multiplex PCR, TCR beta CDR3 sequences were amplified from genomic DNA. For every TRBV and TRBJ gene, a specific primer was used in first-round PCR. Via MiXCR, TCRdb re-called the multiplex PCR reads, giving one row per CDR3 protein. This sample has more than 12,000 distinct CDR3 sequences, with 30% to 40% found just once. Source: PBMCs, taken before or after stereotactic body radiation therapy (not recorded which). These receptors were taken from a donor aged 50 or older with non-small cell lung cancer.

This clonotype showed up many times. At one end the junction does not follow the germline gene, possibly because of a read error. For the CDR3, the DNA is TGCAGTGCTAGAGGCGGGAACGCCGGGGAGCTGTTTTTT. It codes for CSARGGNAGELFF. This rearrangement joins TRBV20-1 to TRBJ2-2; TRBD2 is a possible D gene (6 bases). The CDR3 sequence is 13 residues long. Germline assignment: CDR1 DFQATT and CDR2 SNEGSKA (reference sequence).

This clonotype was recorded many times. The J gene is TRBJ2-7, the V gene TRBV2; perhaps TRBD1 as D (5 bases). The CDR3 covers 14 residues. CDR1 is SNHLY and CDR2 is FYNNEI in the germline V gene. Trimming took 5 bases from V and 3 from J, leaving 14 bases between them. The CDR3 loop reads CASSPGNHFYEQYF. The CDR3 DNA is TGTGCCAGCAGTCCAGGGAACCACTTCTACGAGCAGTACTTC.

Regarding this clonotype: This likely traces to a read error, being one base from a far larger clone. The CDR3 sequence is CSSSAGARTEAFF. As DNA, the CDR3 is TGTTCCAGCAGCGCCGGAGCGCGCACTGAAGCTTTCTTT. This rearrangement joins TRBV6-8 to TRBJ1-1; no clear D. Germline lookup yields CDR1 MNHGY and CDR2 SAAAGT. This CDR3 contains 13 residues.

By sample fraction, this clonotype is medium-sized (0.01 to 0.1%). V and J are TRBV5-1 and TRBJ2-1; no firm D call. This CDR3 region has 12 residues. Trimming took 4 bases from V and 6 from J, leaving 8 bases between them. Germline loops: CDR1 SGHRS, CDR2 YFSETQ. The CDR3 protein is CASSEAVNEQFF. The CDR3 DNA reads TGCGCCAGCAGCGAGGCGGTCAATGAGCAGTTCTTC. The full variable domain, with the rest looked up from reference TRBV5-1 and TRBJ2-1, is KAGVTQTPRYLIKTRGQQVTLSCSPISGHRSVSWYQQTPGQGLQFLFEYFSETQRNKGNFPGRFSGRQFSNSRSEMNVSTLELGDSALYLCASSEAVNEQFFGPGTRLTVL.

This clonotype is termed medium-sized. This chain links TRBV6-1 with TRBJ2-7; 8 bases agree with TRBD1. CDR1 is MNHNS, CDR2 SASEGT, per germline. Trimming took 7 bases from V and 6 from J; bases not matched to a gene: 8. CDR3 size: 13 residues. Here the CDR3 DNA reads TGTGCCAGCACGGACAGGGTTTTCGGCGAGCAGTACTTC. Its translation is CASTDRVFGEQYF.

This clonotype was seen at least ten times. The chain carries TRBV27 and TRBJ2-6, with 8 bases matching TRBD1. From germline, CDR1 is MNHEY and CDR2 SMNVEV (reference sequence). V shed 5 bases and J 2 bases; nucleotides not matched to a gene: 14. The CDR3 covers 19 residues. CDR3: CASSPRLSTGGAGANVLTF. The DNA of the CDR3 is TGTGCCAGCAGTCCGCGCTTATCTACAGGGGGAGCTGGGGCCAACGTCCTGACTTTC.

A remark on this clonotype: A read error may account for a junction end that differs from germline. The chain combines TRBV18 with TRBJ1-4, with 7 bases identical to TRBD1. The CDR3 runs to 15 residues. CDR1 and CDR2 (germline): KGHSH, LQKENI. DNA of the CDR3: TGTGTCAGCTCACCAAAGGGGGCTAAGATCGAAAAACTGTTTTTT. Its translation: CVSSPKGAKIEKLFF.

The rearrangement uses TRBV11-1 and TRBJ2-1; D may be TRBD2 (5 bases). This CDR3 contains 14 residues. The V gene's germline CDR1 is SGHAT and CDR2 FQDESV (reference sequence). Trimming took 5 bases from V and 3 from J, leaving 11 bases between them. The chain's CDR3 is CASSRTSDYNEQFF. For the CDR3, the DNA is TGTGCCAGCAGCCGCACTAGTGACTACAATGAGCAGTTCTTC.

This clonotype was seen ten or more times. A much more abundant neighbour one base away suggests this may be a read error. V usage is TRBV3-1 and J usage is TRBJ1-6; the D is unclear. Germline-derived CDR1 and CDR2 are LGHDT and YNNKEL (reference sequence). The germline V and J ends were trimmed by 4 bases and 10 bases, with 11 bases remaining between them. This CDR3 is 13 amino acids long. The CDR3, as DNA: TGTGCCAGCAGCCTACCTCGTGTGTCACCCCTCCACTTT. The encoded protein is CASSLPRVSPLHF.

This clonotype was counted many times. The V and J genes are TRBV5-1 and TRBJ2-3, with 8 bases that match TRBD2. The V gene's germline CDR1 is SGHRS and CDR2 YFSETQ. J gave up 2 bases and V 6 bases, and 5 bases lay outside the gene matches. The CDR3 loop spans 14 amino acids. The DNA for the CDR3 is TGCGCCAGCATCCGGGGGGGGTCCACAGATACGCAGTATTTT. Its translation: CASIRGGSTDTQYF. The full variable domain, completed using reference TRBV5-1 and TRBJ2-3, is KAGVTQTPRYLIKTRGQQVTLSCSPISGHRSVSWYQQTPGQGLQFLFEYFSETQRNKGNFPGRFSGRQFSNSRSEMNVSTLELGDSALYLCASIRGGSTDTQYFGPGTRLTVL.

A note on this clonotype: This likely traces to a read error, being one base from a far larger clone. V usage is TRBV6-2 or TRBV6-3 and J usage is TRBJ2-1; D is unclear. The CDR3 has 15 amino acids. The germline CDR1 and CDR2 sequences are MNHEY and SVGEGT. The CDR3 DNA is TGTGCCAGCAGCATAGACTGGAGCTCCTACAATGAGCAGTCCTTC. The encoded protein is CASSIDWSSYNEQSF.

This clonotype was seen ten or more times. The chain recombines TRBV6-1 with TRBJ1-5; D perhaps matches TRBD1 (5 bases). V lost 5 bases to trimming and J lost 10 bases, with 18 bases between them. The CDR3 runs to 14 residues. Looked up from germline, CDR1 is MNHNS and CDR2 is SASEGT. The CDR3 coding sequence is TGTGCCAGCAGTCCGGGCGACAGCTTCAGCCCCCAGCATTTT. Protein sequence: CASSPGDSFSPQHF.

Comments on this clonotype: The likely explanation is a read error, given a far larger clone one base away. This chain joins TRBV6-1 and TRBJ2-1; no clear D gene. Per germline, CDR1 MNHNS and CDR2 SASEGT. V lost 3 bases, J lost 0 bases, and 12 bases lay in between. The CDR3 covers 16 residues. CDR3 region: CASSDRASSSYNEQFF. The CDR3 DNA reads as TGTGCCAGCAGTGACCGGGCGTCTAGCTCCTACAATGAGCAGTTCTTC.

This clonotype was seen only once. The genes are TRBV6-2 or TRBV6-3 and TRBJ2-2; TRBD2 matches at 11 bases. The CDR3 covers 17 residues. The germline gives CDR1 MNHEY, CDR2 SVGEGT. This chain's CDR3 is CAGSFSGRATGTGELFF. The CDR3 region has the DNA TGTGCAGGCAGCTTTAGCGGGAGGGCCACCGGGACCGGGGAGCTGTTTTTT.

Note on this clonotype: This clone may be a read error of a much larger clone one base away. This chain connects TRBV6-9 to TRBJ2-2; D might be TRBD2 (6 bases). The CDR3 is made up of 15 amino acids. Germline CDR1 is MNHGY and CDR2 is SVAAGI. This chain's CDR3 is CASSYSVWSGGERFF. CDR3 sequence (DNA): TGTGCCAGCAGTTACTCCGTGTGGAGCGGCGGGGAGCGGTTTTTT.

This clonotype has ten or more counts. The chain employs TRBV9 and TRBJ2-2; 10 bases map to TRBD2. Per the germline V gene, CDR1 is SGDLS and CDR2 is YYNGEE. The V segment lost 4 bases and the J segment 1 base; nucleotides outside the gene matches: 7. The CDR3 length is 17 residues. In nucleotides, the CDR3 is TGTGCCAGCAGCCTCCGACTAGCGGGCCTGAACACCGGGGAGCTGTTTTTT. Amino acid sequence: CASSLRLAGLNTGELFF.

This clonotype has a count of ten or more. Germline and junction disagree at one end, which may indicate a read error. The chain links TRBV12-3 or TRBV12-4 to TRBJ2-7; D might be TRBD1 (6 bases). This CDR3 contains 11 residues. In DNA form, the CDR3 reads TGTGCCAGCAGCCGGAGACAGGATGTGAACTTC. Translating it yields CASSRRQDVNF.

As to this clonotype: One junction end disagrees with the germline gene, perhaps due to a read error. The rearrangement links TRBV28 to TRBJ2-1; 7 nucleotides agree with TRBD2. The CDR3 is 14 amino acids. The germline V gene has CDR1 MDHEN and CDR2 SYDVKM. CDR3 region: CASSFLGLESDVEF. CDR3 DNA: TGTGCCAGCAGTTTTTTAGGACTAGAGTCCGACGTCGAGTTC.

In this sample, this clonotype turned up once. The chain recombines TRBV7-9 with TRBJ1-2, with TRBD1 as a possible D gene (5 bases). Germline CDR1 reads SEHNR; CDR2 reads FQNEAQ (reference sequence). Trimming cost V 7 bases and J 6 bases, with 15 bases left between them. The CDR3 runs to 13 residues. DNA for the CDR3: TGTGCCAGCACTTGGGCGACAGCAAATGGCTACACCTTC. Translated, it gives CASTWATANGYTF.

Details on this clonotype: The junction and the germline gene differ at one end; a read error may be behind it. The chain recombines TRBV10-2 with TRBJ2-2, with 11 bases fitting TRBD2. Germline V gene data show CDR1 as WSHSY and CDR2 as SAAADI. The CDR3 runs 16 residues. The CDR3 DNA reads as TGCGCCAGCAGTGAGTCCGGACTAGCGGGTGTACCGGGAGCTGTTTTT. Translating it yields CASSESGLAGVPGAVF.

The sample holds many counts of this clonotype. V and J are TRBV4-1 and TRBJ1-6; D is ambiguous. CDR3 length equals 14 residues. Trimming pared 0 bases from V and 6 bases from J, leaving 6 bases between. Germline lookup yields CDR1 MGHRA and CDR2 YSYEKL. CDR3: CASSQDRSNSPLHF. The CDR3 DNA reads TGCGCCAGCAGCCAAGATCGGAGTAATTCACCCCTCCACTTT.

The sample holds many counts of this clonotype. The chain employs TRBV7-2 and TRBJ2-5; tentatively, D is TRBD1 or TRBD2 (5 bases each). The length of the CDR3 is 14 residues. CDR1 and CDR2 from the germline V gene are SGHTA and FQGNSA. Trimming stripped 2 bases from V and 9 bases from J, with 16 bases between. The CDR3 DNA reads as TGTGCCAGCAGCTTAAAAGTTGTGGGGGTGCCCCAGTACTTC. As protein: CASSLKVVGVPQYF.

This clonotype was found many times. This chain links TRBV27 with TRBJ1-2; D unclear. CDR1 is MNHEY, CDR2 SMNVEV, per germline (reference sequence). The CDR3 sequence is 15 residues long. The ends were cut back, 3 bases at V and 6 bases at J, with 17 bases in the middle. CDR3 DNA sequence: TGTGCCAGCAGTTTGATGACCCCCCCGTCGGATGGCTACACCTTC. Translated, it gives CASSLMTPPSDGYTF.

In the case of this clonotype: An end of the junction differs from the germline gene, which may be a read error. The chain is built from TRBV19 and TRBJ2-1, with 8 bases that match TRBD2. Germline V lookup: CDR1 LNHDA, CDR2 SQIVND (reference sequence). The CDR3 runs 15 residues. CDR3 nucleotides: TGTGACAGTAGTATCAGCGGGAGCCGCTACAATGAGCAGTTCTTC. It specifies CDSSISGSRYNEQFF.

In this sample, this clonotype turned up many times. This sequence joins TRBV2 and TRBJ2-4; D is possibly TRBD2 (5 bases). The CDR3 spans 12 residues. V was pared by 7 bases and J by 6 bases, with 10 bases between. Per the germline V gene, CDR1 is SNHLY and CDR2 is FYNNEI. The CDR3 DNA follows: TGTGCCAGCACGGGGTTAGGAAACATTCAGTACTTC. Translated, it gives CASTGLGNIQYF.

The V and J genes are TRBV28 and TRBJ2-1, with 12 bases that match TRBD2. The length of the CDR3 is 15 residues. J gave up 6 bases and V 5 bases, and 5 bases lay outside the gene matches. Germline CDR1 and CDR2: MDHEN and SYDVKM. Written as DNA, the CDR3 is TGTGCCAGCAGTACTCTAGCGGGAGGGTTCAATGAGCAGTTCTTC. This gives the protein CASSTLAGGFNEQFF.

V is TRBV6-1 and J is TRBJ2-7; D call uncertain. From germline, CDR1 is MNHNS and CDR2 SASEGT. V gave up 6 bases and J gave up 6 bases, with 12 bases separating them. This CDR3 comprises 12 residues. The chain's CDR3 is CASSNVGREQYV. The CDR3 DNA reads as TGTGCCAGCAGCAACGTAGGGCGCGAGCAGTACGTC.

In its sample, this clonotype is medium-sized (0.01 to 0.1%). Here the CDR3 DNA reads TGTGCCAGTAGTAGACTAGCGGGAGACAATGAGCAGTTCTTC. Translation gives CASSRLAGDNEQFF. This chain uses TRBV19 with TRBJ2-1, with 12 bases matching TRBD2. Germline V gene data show CDR1 as LNHDA and CDR2 as SQIVND (reference sequence). V lost 4 bases and J lost 5; bases outside the gene matches: 0. The CDR3 runs to 14 residues. The full variable domain, rest sourced from reference TRBV19 and TRBJ2-1, is DGGITQSPKYLFRKEGQNVTLSCEQNLNHDAMYWYRQDPGQGLRLIYYSQIVNDFQKGDIAEGYSVSREKKESFPLTVTSAQKNPTAFYLCASSRLAGDNEQFFGPGTRLTVL.

This clonotype was recorded at least ten times. CDR3 DNA sequence: TGTGCCAGCAGCGTAGGTTGGGGGGGCAATGAGCAGTTCTTC. As protein: CASSVGWGGNEQFF. The chain uses TRBV9 and TRBJ2-1; 7 nucleotides agree with TRBD2. V lost 0 bases and J lost 6; bases outside the gene matches: 3. Germline V gene lookup returns CDR1 SGDLS and CDR2 YYNGEE. This CDR3 region has 14 residues.

This clonotype was seen many times. The chain couples TRBV18 to TRBJ2-2; a weak D match, TRBD2 (6 bases). V lost 6 bases and J 6 bases, leaving 11 bases between the germline ends. Germline V gene data show CDR1 as KGHSH and CDR2 as LQKENI. The CDR3 has 13 amino acids. CDR3 region: CASSQGLAGELFF. The CDR3 bases are TGTGCCAGCTCCCAGGGACTGGCCGGGGAGCTGTTTTTT. Full variable domain (outside the CDR3, taken from reference TRBV18 and TRBJ2-2): NAGVMQNPRHLVRRRGQEARLRCSPMKGHSHVYWYRQLPEEGLKFMVYLQKENIIDESGMPKERFSAEFPKEGPSILRIQQVVRGDSAAYFCASSQGLAGELFFGEGSRLTVL.